This is a list of T cell receptor beta chains from one sample in a study of blood T cell repertoires in COVID-19. The protocol was immunoSEQ multiplex PCR, while the TCRdb copy is restricted to in-frame clones and leaves out a portion. The sample lists about 250,000 clones; around 90% were seen once. The source material was peripheral blood. These receptors originate from a woman aged 55-69 years with COVID-19, enrolled during active disease. CDR3s include the opening cysteine and the closing phenylalanine or tryptophan. Fields, in order: CDR3 length, V gene, clone size, J gene, CDR3 protein. Clone size, where shown, is once, few, many, or a class for clones that have expanded.

length: 14; V: TRBV3-1/TRBV3-2; size: NA; J: TRBJ1-1; CDR3: CASSQRQGSTEAFF
length: 14; V: TRBV11-1; size: NA; J: TRBJ2-2; CDR3: CASSLGGATGELFF
length: 14; V: TRBV7-2; size: once; J: TRBJ1-5; CDR3: CASSLEGSNQPQHF
length: 15; V: TRBV6-2/TRBV6-3; size: few; J: TRBJ1-6; CDR3: CASSYSEGYNSPLHF
length: 12; V: TRBV25-1; size: NA; J: TRBJ1-1; CDR3: CASTTGFTEAFF
length: 15; V: TRBV18; size: NA; J: TRBJ2-1; CDR3: CASSPTGGERNEQFF
length: 15; V: TRBV6-5; size: NA; J: TRBJ2-3; CDR3: CASSPRHSGTDTQYF
length: 18; V: TRBV19; size: NA; J: TRBJ2-7; CDR3: CASSTHSLAGLISYEQYF
length: 16; V: TRBV21-1; size: NA; J: TRBJ1-5; CDR3: CASSPPGGTSWQPQHF
length: 14; V: TRBV7-3; size: NA; J: TRBJ2-1; CDR3: CASSSRTNYNEQFF
length: 15; V: TRBV19; size: NA; J: TRBJ1-5; CDR3: CASSIVQPWRQPQHF
length: 11; V: TRBV2; size: NA; J: TRBJ2-1; CDR3: CASSVGNEQFF
length: 15; V: TRBV13; size: few; J: TRBJ1-6; CDR3: CASRSKGAGNSPLHF
length: 15; V: TRBV6-5; size: NA; J: TRBJ1-6; CDR3: CASTPGGAVGSPLHF
length: 14; V: TRBV6-2/TRBV6-3; size: NA; J: TRBJ2-7; CDR3: CASSYSGPDYEQYF
length: 16; V: TRBV5-6; size: NA; J: TRBJ1-2; CDR3: CASSPGTGSANYGYTF
length: 12; V: TRBV2; size: NA; J: TRBJ2-1; CDR3: CASSLEYNEQFF
length: 19; V: TRBV10-1; size: NA; J: TRBJ2-3; CDR3: CASSVPRQGLPDNTDTQYF
length: 16; V: TRBV5-1; size: NA; J: TRBJ2-1; CDR3: CASSPDGTADYNEQFF
length: 12; V: TRBV7-9; size: NA; J: TRBJ2-7; CDR3: CASRRLEDEQYF
length: 16; V: TRBV18; size: NA; J: TRBJ1-1; CDR3: CASSPVLRTGDAEAFF
length: 16; V: TRBV9; size: few; J: TRBJ1-3; CDR3: CASSAGAGPSGNTIYF
length: 14; V: TRBV19; size: NA; J: TRBJ2-1; CDR3: CASSIQGPHNEQFF
length: 15; V: TRBV7-9; size: NA; J: TRBJ2-5; CDR3: CASSLVGTGKETQYF
length: 17; V: TRBV6-2/TRBV6-3; size: NA; J: TRBJ2-7; CDR3: CASSYPRPRGPPYEQYF
length: 14; V: TRBV19; size: NA; J: TRBJ1-3; CDR3: CASSIDRTQRTIYF
length: 16; V: TRBV10-3; size: NA; J: TRBJ2-7; CDR3: CAISQPRGPSSYEQYF
length: 16; V: TRBV23-1; size: NA; J: TRBJ2-7; CDR3: CASSQSPGTAPYEQYF
length: 13; V: TRBV19; size: NA; J: TRBJ2-5; CDR3: CASTDTYGETQYF
length: 13; V: TRBV6-4; size: NA; J: TRBJ2-5; CDR3: CASSANSQETQYF
length: 15; V: TRBV5-1; size: NA; J: TRBJ1-1; CDR3: CASSVDREMNTEAFF
length: 15; V: TRBV4-3; size: NA; J: TRBJ2-7; CDR3: CASSQEAVGLGEQYF
length: 14; V: TRBV6-2/TRBV6-3; size: NA; J: TRBJ1-2; CDR3: CASSPGQGIGGYTF
length: 14; V: TRBV7-9; size: NA; J: TRBJ1-2; CDR3: CASSLTGGPYGYTF
length: 16; V: TRBV9; size: NA; J: TRBJ1-2; CDR3: CASSPRGDRGNYGYTF
length: 13; V: TRBV29-1; size: NA; J: TRBJ2-6; CDR3: CSVAGSGANVLTF
length: 15; V: TRBV6-5; size: NA; J: TRBJ1-2; CDR3: CASTESGRLGYGYTF
length: 14; V: TRBV27; size: once; J: TRBJ1-1; CDR3: CASSFDRTNTEAFF